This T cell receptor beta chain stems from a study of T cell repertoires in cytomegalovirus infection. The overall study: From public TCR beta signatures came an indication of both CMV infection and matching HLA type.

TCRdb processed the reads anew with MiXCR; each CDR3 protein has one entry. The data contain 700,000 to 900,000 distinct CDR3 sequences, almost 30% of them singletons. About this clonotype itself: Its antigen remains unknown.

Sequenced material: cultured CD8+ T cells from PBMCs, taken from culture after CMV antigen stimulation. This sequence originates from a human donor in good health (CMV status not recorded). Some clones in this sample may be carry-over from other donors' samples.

CDR3 sequence: CASKRGRRESSYNEQFF. DNA of the CDR3: TGTGCCAGCAAGAGGGGGCGCCGCGAAAGCTCCTACAATGAGCAGTTCTTC. The chain carries TRBV2 and TRBJ2-1; 7 bases line up with TRBD1. The V and J ends lost 7 bases and 0 bases, in that order; junction bases with no gene match: 12. The CDR3 is made up of 17 amino acids. Germline CDR1 is SNHLY and CDR2 is FYNNEI.